This is a list of T cell receptor beta chains from one sample in a study of blood T cells in healthy people across ages. TCRdb fed the 5' RACE reads into MiXCR, producing one record per CDR3 protein. In the table there are approximately 1,700,000 distinct CDR3 sequences, about 39% of which are singletons. Sequencing was carried out using blood. The receptors originated from a human donor in good health. Both conserved end residues are part of each CDR3. Clone size appears in some rows only: once, few, many, or a class for an expanded clone.

cdr3_aa: CSARVRAPFEQYF
j_call: -
v_call: TRBV20-1
clone_size: -

cdr3_aa: CASSQREVDNSPLHF
j_call: TRBJ1-6
v_call: TRBV14
clone_size: -

cdr3_aa: CASSQYILTEAFF
j_call: TRBJ1-1
v_call: TRBV4-3
clone_size: -

cdr3_aa: CASSPFRDLSYNEQFF
j_call: TRBJ2-1
v_call: TRBV6-5
clone_size: -

cdr3_aa: CASSNEGLAKNIQYF
j_call: TRBJ2-4
v_call: TRBV21-1
clone_size: -

cdr3_aa: CASSTSGDEQFF
j_call: TRBJ2-1
v_call: TRBV7-2
clone_size: once

cdr3_aa: CASSLRAHEAYEQYF
j_call: TRBJ2-7
v_call: TRBV18
clone_size: -

cdr3_aa: CASSFRGGEPYNEQFF
j_call: TRBJ2-1
v_call: TRBV7-2
clone_size: -

cdr3_aa: CAIGRDRVGTGELFF
j_call: TRBJ2-2
v_call: TRBV10-3
clone_size: -

cdr3_aa: CSARVFAGQGYNEQFF
j_call: TRBJ2-1
v_call: TRBV20-1
clone_size: -

cdr3_aa: CASSPPGQPDTQYF
j_call: TRBJ2-3
v_call: TRBV6-6
clone_size: few

cdr3_aa: CASSPDRLGSGEQFF
j_call: TRBJ2-1
v_call: TRBV11-1
clone_size: -

cdr3_aa: CASSLIGGEYRSTDTQYF
j_call: TRBJ2-3
v_call: TRBV27
clone_size: -

cdr3_aa: CASSFARQPQHF
j_call: TRBJ1-5
v_call: TRBV12-3/TRBV12-4
clone_size: few

cdr3_aa: CASSVGPKNTEAFF
j_call: TRBJ1-1
v_call: TRBV9
clone_size: -

cdr3_aa: CASSYLAGGGYTF
j_call: TRBJ1-2
v_call: TRBV7-2
clone_size: -

cdr3_aa: CASSQDPEKPQHF
j_call: TRBJ1-5
v_call: TRBV4-3
clone_size: -

cdr3_aa: CASSIGSGQGASGEQYF
j_call: TRBJ2-5
v_call: TRBV19
clone_size: -

cdr3_aa: CASSSSSSYGYTF
j_call: TRBJ1-2
v_call: TRBV7-8
clone_size: -

cdr3_aa: CASNGVRAVGQPQHF
j_call: TRBJ1-5
v_call: TRBV19
clone_size: -

cdr3_aa: CASSQDLNSFFTF
j_call: TRBJ1-2
v_call: TRBV3-1
clone_size: -

cdr3_aa: CSALHPSYNSPLHF
j_call: TRBJ1-6
v_call: TRBV20-1
clone_size: -

cdr3_aa: CSVSRFNEQFF
j_call: TRBJ2-1
v_call: TRBV29-1
clone_size: -